The following is a T cell receptor (beta chain) sequence with its context. It lacks a known antigen. Base qualities are not provided; no much larger clone lies one nucleotide away. Whole blood was collected in K2EDTA tubes by collaborating institutions according to the institutions' own protocols. For TCRbeta analysis, collaborators shipped samples in one of three forms: frozen whole blood, isolated PBMCs, or DNA extracted from either of those sample types. The immunoSEQ Assay, a bias-controlled multiplex PCR, was used to amplify TCRbeta CDR3 regions from genomic DNA. In the paper's pipeline: Nucleated cell counts per sample were estimated from amplification of reference gene primers within the assay. To quantify the absolute abundance of each unique TCRbeta CDR3 rearrangement, sequence reads were collapsed and filtered. For each sample, productive Simpson clonality was calculated as the square root of Simpson's diversity index across productive rearrangements. TCRdb re-hosts the immuneACCESS table, in-frame sequences only. Its copies lack some clones; in the studies checked, an unresolved V gene accounts for under half of them, and the cause for the rest is not known. The DNA was the basis for D and trimming; V, J and clone size are from that table. Across this sample there are about 34,000 clones, with more than 85% seen only once. Of the sample, less than 45% is held by the ten largest clones.

The record originates from a study of blood T cell repertoires in COVID-19 (dated by TCRdb to about 2020). Broadly, across the study: Samples covering the acute and convalescent phases of COVID-19 were provided by collaborators in the United States, Italy and Spain. A de-identified subject ID, COVID-19 status, age in years and sex were almost always included in the sample metadata. The prospective study material was composed of cDNA or gDNA derived from T cells, B-cell-depleted T cells, or PBMCs. The repertoires were made available in a free public database intended to serve as a resource for research on the immune response to SARS-CoV-2. Subjects who had been exposed to COVID-19, were actively infected with it, or had recovered from it provided the deeply sampled blood TCRbeta repertoires that made up the dataset. Where available, HLA class I and class II types were taken from metadata supplied by the sample provider and were not determined by assay-based typing. Samples came from the ongoing ImmuneRACE study (first 160 participants) plus 1,254 subjects from 6 global collaborators. General study outcomes and caveats: The quantity of clinical and demographic metadata differed by source and by participant and was supplied without curation.

The clonotype originates from a man aged 55 to 70 with active or convalescent COVID-19. Input material: peripheral blood.

The CDR3 protein is CASSEGNSYEQYF. The DNA sequence is as follows: TGTGCCAGCAGTGAGGGCAACTCCTACGAGCAGTACTTC. The sequence links TRBV2 to TRBJ2-7; the D gene cannot be resolved reliably. The germline V gene yields SNHLY for CDR1 and FYNNEI for CDR2. Trimming costs V 3 bases and J 0 bases, and their ends lie 6 bases apart. The CDR3 sequence holds 13 residues, the cysteine and phenylalanine included. CDR3 DNA only is kept here, 39 bases in frame from base 1.